One T cell receptor beta chain is described in this entry. Its antigen remains unidentified. The PCR ran on 60 Vbeta and 13 Jbeta primers. The assay was immunoSEQ multiplex PCR, and TCRdb's table has in-frame clones only and misses some. The sample consists of roughly 90,000 clones, around three quarters of them appearing once. The CDR3 totals 15 residues. Germline-derived CDR1 and CDR2 are SQVTM and ANQGSEA. After removal of 1 base from V and 2 bases from J, the junction contained 3 bases not matched to a gene. These data come from a study of cytomegalovirus exposure and HLA in healthy donors. Study-wide findings and caveats: A later analysis linked a missense variant in DCLRE1C to the trimming of TCR beta V and J genes.

The chain combines TRBV29-1 with TRBJ2-7; 12 nucleotides match TRBD2. Sequencing input: PBMCs. This receptor was identified in a man younger than 45 in good health and CMV-seronegative. CDR3 bases: TGCAGCGTTGAAGTAGGACTAGCGGGAACCTACGAGCAGTACTTC. Translation gives CSVEVGLAGTYEQYF.